Listed below are T cell receptor beta chains from one sample, sequenced in a study of CD8 T cells in Susac syndrome. TCRdb used MiXCR to reprocess the immunoSEQ multiplex PCR reads, holding one entry per CDR3 protein. The sample yields fewer than 150,000 distinct CDR3 sequences, 85% to 95% seen once. The material sequenced was CD4+ T cells from PBMCs. These receptors originate from a human donor with multiple sclerosis. Each CDR3 is given with its conserved first and last residue. Fields, in order: D gene, clone size, J gene, V gene, CDR3 DNA, CDR3 protein. D genes are given only for firm matches. Size values are once, few and many counts, or a class for expanded clones, and some rows have none.

D: .; size: .; J: TRBJ1-4; V: TRBV19; DNA: TGTGCCAGTAGTTCTCGACCCGGAACTAATGAAAAACTGTTTTTT; CDR3: CASSSRPGTNEKLFF
D: .; size: .; J: TRBJ1-6; V: TRBV7-2; DNA: TGTGCCAGCAGCTTTGGCTCCCAGGATTCACCCCTCCACTTT; CDR3: CASSFGSQDSPLHF
D: TRBD1; size: .; J: TRBJ1-6; V: TRBV28; DNA: TGTGCCAGCAGCCCGAGGGACAGTTCCCTTTATAATTCACCCCTCCACTTT; CDR3: CASSPRDSSLYNSPLHF
D: .; size: .; J: TRBJ2-7; V: TRBV6-5; DNA: TGTGCCAGCAGTCTTCAAGGGGGGGGCTTGCTCGAGCAGTACTTC; CDR3: CASSLQGGGLLEQYF
D: .; size: .; J: TRBJ1-5; V: TRBV20-1; DNA: TGCAGTGCGTCAGGGGCCAGGGATCAGCCCCAGCATTTT; CDR3: CSASGARDQPQHF
D: .; size: .; J: TRBJ2-7; V: TRBV6-1; DNA: TGTGCCAGCAGCCCCACTAAGGACAGTCGAGGGTTTGACGAGCAGTACTTC; CDR3: CASSPTKDSRGFDEQYF
D: .; size: few; J: TRBJ1-4; V: TRBV19; DNA: TGTGCCAGTAGGGCAGGCACAACTAATGAAAAACTGTTTTTT; CDR3: CASRAGTTNEKLFF
D: TRBD2; size: .; J: TRBJ2-5; V: TRBV7-2; DNA: TGTGCCAGCAGCTTGGTAGCGGGCCCCCAAGAGACCCAGTACTTC; CDR3: CASSLVAGPQETQYF
D: .; size: .; J: TRBJ2-1; V: TRBV6-1; DNA: TGTGCCAGCAGGCTATTCGGCGATGAGCAGTTCTTC; CDR3: CASRLFGDEQFF
D: .; size: once; J: TRBJ2-1; V: TRBV5-1; DNA: TGCGCCAGCAGCTTGTCGCCCACCGGAGGCTCCTACAATGAGCAGTTCTTC; CDR3: CASSLSPTGGSYNEQFF
D: TRBD1; size: .; J: TRBJ2-6; V: TRBV2; DNA: TGTGCCAGCAGCGGACAGGGAATAGGTGGGGCCAACGTCCTGACTTTC; CDR3: CASSGQGIGGANVLTF
D: TRBD1; size: .; J: TRBJ1-2; V: TRBV20-1; DNA: TGCAGTGCTAGCTCCCGGGGGGACAGCAATGGCTACACCTTC; CDR3: CSASSRGDSNGYTF
D: .; size: .; J: TRBJ2-1; V: TRBV18; DNA: TGTGCCAGCTCACGACTAGTTAGTGTTTCCTACAATGAGCAGTTCTTC; CDR3: CASSRLVSVSYNEQFF
D: .; size: .; J: TRBJ1-1; V: TRBV20-1; DNA: TGCAGTGCTCGTTACGGATACCAAGGGACTGAAGCTTTCTTT; CDR3: CSARYGYQGTEAFF
D: .; size: .; J: TRBJ1-2; V: TRBV5-4; DNA: TGTGCCAGCGCTCCGGGACCTCAAGGGTATGGCTACACCTTC; CDR3: CASAPGPQGYGYTF
D: .; size: .; J: TRBJ1-1; V: TRBV7-2; DNA: TGTGCCAGCAGCTCGACAGGGAACACTGAAGCTTTCTTT; CDR3: CASSSTGNTEAFF
D: TRBD1; size: .; J: TRBJ2-5; V: TRBV6-2/TRBV6-3; DNA: TGTGCCATCTACCGGGACAGGGTACAAGAGACCCAGTACTTC; CDR3: CAIYRDRVQETQYF
D: TRBD1; size: .; J: TRBJ2-7; V: TRBV29-1; DNA: TGCAGCGCAACCAATACAGGGGGAATTTACGAGCAGTACTTC; CDR3: CSATNTGGIYEQYF
D: .; size: .; J: TRBJ1-1; V: TRBV20-1; DNA: TGCAGTGCTAGTCTCCGGGGGAACACTGAAGCTTTCTTT; CDR3: CSASLRGNTEAFF
D: TRBD1; size: .; J: TRBJ1-1; V: TRBV2; DNA: TGTGCCAGCAAGATAAAAGGGGGCAGGACTGAAGCTTTCTTT; CDR3: CASKIKGGRTEAFF
D: .; size: .; J: TRBJ1-2; V: TRBV20-1; DNA: TGCAGTGCTACGGACAGTGCCTATGGCTACACCTTC; CDR3: CSATDSAYGYTF
D: .; size: .; J: TRBJ2-3; V: TRBV2; DNA: TGTGCCAGCAGTACTGCCGGCCTGGGGTGGGCAGATACGCAGTATTTT; CDR3: CASSTAGLGWADTQYF
D: .; size: .; J: TRBJ2-2; V: TRBV12-3/TRBV12-4; DNA: TGTGCCAGCAGTTCTATGGAGGGGAGCGGGGAGCTGTTTTTT; CDR3: CASSSMEGSGELFF
D: TRBD1; size: .; J: TRBJ2-3; V: TRBV28; DNA: TGTGCCAGCAGATGGACAGGGATTGGAGATACGCAGTATTTT; CDR3: CASRWTGIGDTQYF
D: .; size: once; J: TRBJ2-5; V: TRBV11-2; DNA: TGTGCCAGCAGCCCTGGGGGACCGACAAAGACCCAGTACTTC; CDR3: CASSPGGPTKTQYF
D: .; size: .; J: TRBJ2-3; V: TRBV7-9; DNA: TGTGCCAGCAGCCCGATGGGGCTGGGGACGGCCAGCACAGATACGCAGTATTTT; CDR3: CASSPMGLGTASTDTQYF
D: TRBD1; size: .; J: TRBJ2-5; V: TRBV14; DNA: TGTGCCAGCAGCAAGGGGAGGACAGGGAAGGTGGTAGAGACCCAGTACTTC; CDR3: CASSKGRTGKVVETQYF
D: TRBD1; size: .; J: TRBJ1-1; V: TRBV6-1; DNA: TGTGCCAGCAAAGACAGGGGGCGAGGTTTTGCTGAAGCTTTCTTT; CDR3: CASKDRGRGFAEAFF
D: .; size: .; J: TRBJ2-1; V: TRBV7-9; DNA: TGTGCCAGCAGCGCACGGGGATCCATAGACAATGAGCAGTTCTTC; CDR3: CASSARGSIDNEQFF
D: .; size: .; J: TRBJ2-5; V: TRBV2; DNA: TGTGCCAGCAGGCCCCTCCAAGAGACCCAGTACTTC; CDR3: CASRPLQETQYF
D: .; size: .; J: TRBJ2-7; V: TRBV12-5; DNA: TGTGCTAGTGGTTTGACCATCTACGAGCAGTACTTC; CDR3: CASGLTIYEQYF
D: .; size: .; J: TRBJ1-3; V: TRBV12-3/TRBV12-4; DNA: TGTGCCAGCAGTCCCATCGACAGACGGGGGAACACCATATATTTT; CDR3: CASSPIDRRGNTIYF
D: TRBD2; size: .; J: TRBJ2-7; V: TRBV19; DNA: TGTGCCACTGGGACTAGCGGGGCCTACGAGCAGTACTTC; CDR3: CATGTSGAYEQYF
D: .; size: .; J: TRBJ1-2; V: TRBV28; DNA: TGTGCCAGCAGTTACAGTGACTATGGCTACACCTTC; CDR3: CASSYSDYGYTF